This entry concerns a single TCR beta chain. It has no known antigen specificity. No base quality values were provided; no much bigger clone lies one nucleotide off. These data are taken from a study of TIL therapy for anti-PD-1-resistant metastatic lung cancer (dated by TCRdb to the early 2020s). Study-level background: Tumors were harvested prior to any PD-1/PD-L1 blockade, after which nivolumab was administered to patients, and lymphodepletion, expanded TIL infusion and IL-2 were given to patients who progressed. Enrolled patients had a median age of roughly 50 years (range 38-75) and a median tumor PD-L1 proportion score of less than 7%. Most of the cohort had lung adenocarcinoma, several tumors were EGFR-mutant and two were ALK-rearranged, and half of the patients were current or former smokers. A median non-synonymous tumor mutation burden of around 1.5 mutations per megabase was determined across the cohort by whole-exome sequencing. Tumor and peripheral blood T cell receptor beta sequencing was used to track clonotypes across tumor, expanded TIL product and serial blood samples. The full study reports these points: The baseline peripheral repertoire was partially replaced by infused TIL clonotypes, which then decayed over months, and persistence showed no apparent association with response. The study protocol defined all tumor marker inferences as exploratory. Generalizability was limited because the cohort was highly selected, with more treatment-naive, never-smoker and oncogene-addicted patients included than is typical.

TCR beta CDR3 regions were amplified from genomic DNA with the immunoSEQ v3 hsTCRB kit using bias-controlled multiplex PCR. The TCR libraries were sequenced on an Illumina NextSeq 500 to approximately 2.1 million read pairs for survey level or about 5-6 million read pairs for deep level. Under the source paper's analysis protocol: The immunoSEQ Analyzer software assigned V, D and J genes, filtered out non-productive sequences, and reported clonality. Repertoires of infused TIL and blood were compared using productive Simpson clonality and the Morisita overlap index of productive TRB rearrangements. The absolute count of a clonotype in blood was estimated by multiplying the lymphocyte count by the CD3+ fraction and by the productive frequency of the clone. TCRdb took this table from immuneACCESS and kept in-frame rearrangements with V and J called. Such tables lack part of the clones; where checked against another copy, unresolved V genes explain under half of the gap, and the rest is unexplained. V, J and clone size reflect that table, while D and trimming were determined from the DNA. Within this sample are approximately 53,000 clones, with 79% of them counted one time only. About 4.8% of the sample rests with the top ten.

From its cysteine to its phenylalanine, the CDR3 spans 15 amino acids. Just the 45-base CDR3 DNA is kept, in frame starting at base 1. V drops 0 bases and J drops 0 bases, leaving 4 bases in between. Looking up the germline V gene (reference sequence) yields CDR1 SGHKS and CDR2 YYEKEE. The time point label here, explained by the study, means: pre-treatment sample, taken before nivolumab and TIL therapy. Adults with stage 4 NSCLC were enrolled in a dual-center phase I trial from 2017 to early 2020. The samples were drawn from an open-label, single-arm phase I trial testing tumor-infiltrating lymphocyte therapy combined with nivolumab in advanced non-small cell lung cancer. Blood mononuclear cells from EDTA tubes were separated on a Ficoll gradient and snap-frozen as pellets, and DNA was extracted from the cells using a Qiagen mini-prep kit.

The input for sequencing was blood, taken at baseline. Here the chain combines TRBV5-5 and TRBJ2-6; confidence is insufficient to name the D gene. The origin of this receptor is a woman aged 30 to 85 with non-small cell lung cancer. The DNA reads TGTGCCAGCAGCTTGGATCTCTCTGGGGCCAACGTCCTGACTTTC. It specifies CASSLDLSGANVLTF. Here the CDR3 is joined to the reference TRBV5-5 and TRBJ2-6 genes, and the full variable domain is: DAGVTQSPTHLIKTRGQQVTLRCSPISGHKSVSWYQQVLGQGPQFIFQYYEKEERGRGNFPDRFSARQFPNYSSELNVNALLLGDSALYLCASSLDLSGANVLTFGAGSRLTVL.